This T cell receptor (beta chain) originates from a study of tumor-infiltrating lymphocytes in primary liver carcinoma. The authors made TCR beta cDNA from around 500 ng total RNA with a constant-region primer. A slightly modified ARM-PCR protocol with three nested multiplex PCR rounds produced these TCR beta libraries. The first two PCR rounds used TRBV1-TRBV30 primers with a Cbeta primer, 10 cycles each. TCRdb re-called the multiplex PCR reads through MiXCR, storing one row per CDR3 protein. The table lists roughly 120,000 distinct CDR3 sequences, 60% to 80% of them singletons. Each 20-30 mg portion of unsorted bulk tissue served as the source for co-extraction of RNA and DNA. In germline, CDR1 is SGHDT, CDR2 YYEEEE. The CDR3 is 16 amino acids.

The TCR was taken from a woman aged 55-69 years with primary liver carcinoma and hepatitis B virus infection. Material for sequencing was liver tumor tissue from sampling region 3. Subset reported: tumor region T3, left-lateral pole. The chain joins TRBV5-6 to TRBJ2-7, with TRBD2 identical over 7 bases. In nucleotides, the CDR3 is TGTACCTGCAGCTTGCTCGGGGCCAGCGGGACTCCGGAGCAGTACTTC. Its translation is CTCSLLGASGTPEQYF.